The clone carrying this TCR beta chain was recorded at least ten times. Its target is not known. CDR1 is MNHEY, CDR2 SVGAGI, per germline. CDR3 length equals 15 residues. Germline trimming cut 4 bases from V and 10 bases from J; bases unmatched to any gene: 9. Library preparation tagged each individual cDNA molecule with a unique molecular identifier. Source study methods: Individual samples carried between roughly 23,224 and 700,000 TCRs, with approximately 100,000 as the median. TCRdb reprocessed the reads with MiXCR, giving one entry per CDR3 protein. TCRdb, not the authors, supplied the V and J calls. The sample records about 120,000 distinct CDR3 sequences, around 9% being singletons. This sample is drawn from a study of human T cells and chemical hapten exposure. Looking at the study overall: Across samples, TCR yields varied, mostly owing to small differences in pooled library volumes. Study conclusions and caveats: With regard to DPC sensitization, TCRs above 1 in 1000 frequency did not change.

Someone pulled total RNA out of unfractionated whole blood. The chain recombines TRBV6-5 with TRBJ1-6; 8 bases align to TRBD1. Sequenced sample: whole blood. The receptor's source is a human donor in good health. Some clones in this sample may be carry-over from other donors' samples. DNA of the CDR3: TGTGCCAGCAGTTCACGGACAGGGCAACGGTCACCCCTCCACTTT. As protein: CASSSRTGQRSPLHF.